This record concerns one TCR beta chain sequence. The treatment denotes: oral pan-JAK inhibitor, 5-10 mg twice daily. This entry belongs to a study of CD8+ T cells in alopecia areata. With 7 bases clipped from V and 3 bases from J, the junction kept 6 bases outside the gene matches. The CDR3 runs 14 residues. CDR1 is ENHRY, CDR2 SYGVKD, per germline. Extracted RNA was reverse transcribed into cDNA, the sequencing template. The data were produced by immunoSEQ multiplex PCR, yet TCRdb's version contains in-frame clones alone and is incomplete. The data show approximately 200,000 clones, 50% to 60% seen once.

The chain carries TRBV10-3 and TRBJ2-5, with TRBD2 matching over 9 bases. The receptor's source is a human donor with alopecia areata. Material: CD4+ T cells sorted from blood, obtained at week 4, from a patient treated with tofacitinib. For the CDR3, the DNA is TGTGCCATCAAGCCGGGACTAGCAGAAGAGACCCAGTACTTC. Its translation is CAIKPGLAEETQYF.